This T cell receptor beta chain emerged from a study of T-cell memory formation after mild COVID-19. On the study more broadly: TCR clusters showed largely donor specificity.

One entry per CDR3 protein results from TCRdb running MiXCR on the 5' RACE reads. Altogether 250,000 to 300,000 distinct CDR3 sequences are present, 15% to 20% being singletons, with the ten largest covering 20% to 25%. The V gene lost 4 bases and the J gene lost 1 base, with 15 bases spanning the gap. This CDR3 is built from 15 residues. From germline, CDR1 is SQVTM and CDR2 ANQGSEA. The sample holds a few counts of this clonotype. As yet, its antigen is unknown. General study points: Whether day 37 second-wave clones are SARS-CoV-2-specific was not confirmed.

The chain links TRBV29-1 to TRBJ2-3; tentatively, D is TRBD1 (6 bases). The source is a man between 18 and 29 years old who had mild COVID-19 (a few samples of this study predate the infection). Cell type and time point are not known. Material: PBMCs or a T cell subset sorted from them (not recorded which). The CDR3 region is CSVGGTRDGTDTQYF. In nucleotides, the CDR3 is TGCAGCGTTGGGGGGACACGGGATGGCACAGATACGCAGTATTTT.